These T cell receptor beta chains were read from a single sample in a study of T cell changes during pregnancy in multiple sclerosis. Data came from immunoSEQ multiplex PCR; TCRdb stores just in-frame clones and leaves some out. The top ten hold 7.6% of the sample, which has 20,000 to 25,000 clones, 85% to 90% seen once. The sequencing here drew on CD8+ T cells from peripheral blood mononuclear cells, taken before pregnancy. The receptors originated from a female donor with multiple sclerosis, enrolled in a pregnancy study. CDR3s include the opening cysteine and the closing phenylalanine or tryptophan. D genes are given only for firm matches. Not all rows give a size; the values are once, few, many and, for expanded clones, a class.

>.|TRBD1|TRBJ2-4|14|TRBV6-5
CASSYTGGADIQYF
TGTGCCAGCAGTTACACAGGGGGCGCGGACATTCAGTACTTC
>.|.|TRBJ2-7|13|TRBV9
CASSSTPAGEQYF
TGTGCCAGCAGCTCCACACCGGCGGGCGAGCAGTACTTC
>.|TRBD2|TRBJ2-2|15|TRBV6-4
CASSELAGGSGELFF
TGTGCCAGCAGTGAACTAGCGGGAGGGTCCGGGGAGCTGTTTTTT
>.|.|TRBJ1-1|12|TRBV5-4
CASSLAGGVAFF
TGTGCCAGCAGCTTGGCCGGGGGGGTGGCTTTCTTT
>medium-sized|.|TRBJ2-7|15|TRBV6-1
CASSPVGEQYYEQYF
TGTGCCAGCAGTCCGGTTGGTGAACAGTACTACGAGCAGTACTTC
>.|.|TRBJ1-2|13|TRBV5-6
CASSLSALKRYTF
TGTGCCAGCAGCTTGAGCGCCCTTAAACGCTACACCTTC
>.|.|TRBJ2-1|10|TRBV2
CASTLDEQFF
TGTGCCAGCACCCTCGATGAGCAGTTCTTC
>.|.|TRBJ2-7|14|TRBV19
CASSMTGHTYEQYF
TGTGCCAGTAGTATGACGGGACACACCTACGAGCAGTACTTC
>.|TRBD2|TRBJ2-1|15|TRBV19
CASSILADPYNEQFF
TGTGCCAGTAGTATTCTAGCGGACCCCTACAATGAGCAGTTCTTC
>.|.|TRBJ2-3|13|TRBV7-9
CASSLVSRDTQYF
TGTGCCAGCAGCTTAGTTTCTAGAGATACGCAGTATTTT
>few|.|TRBJ2-1|13|TRBV27
CASSNTGYNEQFF
TGTGCCAGCAGTAACACAGGCTACAATGAGCAGTTCTTC
>.|TRBD1|TRBJ1-2|14|TRBV5-1
CASSPRQGNYGYTF
TGCGCCAGCAGCCCCAGACAGGGTAACTATGGCTACACCTTC
>once|TRBD1|TRBJ1-1|13|TRBV5-1
CASSFRQGYEAFF
TGCGCCAGCAGCTTTCGACAGGGGTATGAAGCTTTCTTT
>.|TRBD2|TRBJ2-1|15|TRBV19
CASGLTSGARNEQFF
TGTGCCAGTGGATTGACTAGCGGGGCTCGCAATGAGCAGTTCTTC
>.|.|TRBJ2-6|15|TRBV6-1
CASSERVSGANVLTF
TGTGCCAGCAGTGAAAGAGTCTCTGGGGCCAACGTCCTGACTTTC
>.|TRBD1|TRBJ2-7|14|TRBV27
CASTSRAGGDEQYF
TGTGCCAGCACGTCCCGGGCAGGGGGCGACGAGCAGTACTTC
>.|TRBD1|TRBJ2-7|16|TRBV5-5
CASSWGQGNRAYEQYF
TGTGCCAGCAGCTGGGGACAGGGGAATAGAGCATACGAGCAGTACTTC
>.|TRBD2|TRBJ2-7|13|TRBV7-2
CASSFLAAYEQYF
TGTGCCAGCAGCTTTCTAGCGGCATACGAGCAGTACTTC
>.|TRBD1|TRBJ2-7|15|TRBV4-3
CASSLRDREMDEQYF
TGCGCCAGCAGCCTGCGGGACAGGGAAATGGACGAGCAGTACTTC
>.|TRBD2|TRBJ2-2|18|TRBV5-6
CASSFGLAGGLVTGELFF
TGTGCCAGCAGCTTCGGGCTAGCGGGAGGACTGGTCACCGGGGAGCTGTTTTTT
>.|.|TRBJ1-2|15|TRBV7-9
CASTKGDGNPYGYTF
TGTGCCAGCACCAAGGGGGACGGGAACCCTTATGGCTACACCTTC
>once|TRBD1|TRBJ1-1|14|TRBV4-2
CASSLFRGQTEAFF
TGTGCCAGCAGCTTGTTCAGGGGGCAGACTGAAGCTTTCTTT
>.|.|TRBJ2-7|13|TRBV5-4
CASTSVSPYEQYF
TGTGCCAGCACATCGGTGTCGCCCTACGAGCAGTACTTC
>.|TRBD1|TRBJ2-7|15|TRBV6-1
CASSEVSGGSPEQYF
TGTGCCAGCAGTGAAGTGTCAGGGGGCTCCCCCGAGCAGTACTTC
>once|.|TRBJ2-7|12|TRBV7-9
CASSLEAHEQYF
TGTGCCAGCAGCTTAGAAGCCCACGAGCAGTACTTC
>.|TRBD2|TRBJ2-3|15|TRBV9
CASSPPTSTTDTQYF
TGTGCCAGCAGCCCACCGACTAGCACCACAGATACGCAGTATTTT
>once|.|TRBJ1-1|16|TRBV10-2
CASSDLAGNMNTEAFF
TGCGCCAGCAGTGATTTGGCAGGAAATATGAACACTGAAGCTTTCTTT
>.|TRBD2|TRBJ2-5|17|TRBV28
CASSWAFEAGGGETQYF
TGTGCCAGCAGTTGGGCCTTTGAAGCGGGAGGTGGTGAGACCCAGTACTTC
>medium-sized|.|TRBJ2-1|15|TRBV6-1
CASSESAGEGDEQFF
TGTGCCAGCAGTGAAAGTGCGGGAGAGGGGGATGAGCAGTTCTTC
>.|TRBD2|TRBJ2-3|19|TRBV5-4
CASSSLGTLAGAIADTQYF
TGTGCCAGCAGCTCACTGGGGACTCTAGCGGGAGCGATAGCAGATACGCAGTATTTT
>.|TRBD2|TRBJ2-2|16|TRBV5-1
CASSSGLAGDGGELFF
TGCGCCAGCAGCTCGGGACTAGCGGGAGACGGCGGGGAGCTGTTTTTT
>once|.|TRBJ2-7|13|TRBV4-1
CASSQGLAYEQYF
TGCGCCAGCAGCCAAGGACTAGCCTACGAGCAGTACTTC
>.|.|TRBJ1-1|14|TRBV27
CASSVLAGGTEAFF
TGTGCCAGCAGTGTACTAGCGGGGGGCACTGAAGCTTTCTTT
>.|TRBD1|TRBJ2-7|16|TRBV2
CASSVHRDRPNYEQYF
TGTGCCAGCAGTGTCCACCGGGACAGGCCTAACTACGAGCAGTACTTC
>.|TRBD2|TRBJ2-7|13|TRBV6-6
CASSLTSVYEQYF
TGTGCCAGCAGTTTGACTAGCGTTTACGAGCAGTACTTC
>.|TRBD2|TRBJ2-7|14|TRBV4-1
CASSQVAGEYEQYF
TGCGCCAGCAGCCAAGTGGCGGGAGAGTACGAGCAGTACTTC
>.|.|TRBJ2-1|16|TRBV7-9
CASSWPLAAKGNEQFF
TGTGCCAGCAGCTGGCCCTTAGCCGCGAAAGGCAATGAGCAGTTCTTC
>.|.|TRBJ1-2|14|TRBV19
CASSPTGAPYGYTF
TGTGCCAGTAGCCCGACAGGAGCCCCCTATGGCTACACCTTC
>.|TRBD1|TRBJ2-7|15|TRBV7-9
CASSHGTGDSYEQYF
TGTGCCAGCAGCCATGGGACAGGGGACTCCTACGAGCAGTACTTC
>.|TRBD1|TRBJ2-7|14|TRBV4-3
CASSNGQGVDEQYF
TGCGCCAGCAGCAATGGACAGGGTGTGGACGAGCAGTACTTC
>.|.|TRBJ2-1|18|TRBV19
CASSIFGPTGEGHNEQFF
TGTGCCAGTAGTATCTTCGGCCCGACGGGAGAGGGGCACAATGAGCAGTTCTTC